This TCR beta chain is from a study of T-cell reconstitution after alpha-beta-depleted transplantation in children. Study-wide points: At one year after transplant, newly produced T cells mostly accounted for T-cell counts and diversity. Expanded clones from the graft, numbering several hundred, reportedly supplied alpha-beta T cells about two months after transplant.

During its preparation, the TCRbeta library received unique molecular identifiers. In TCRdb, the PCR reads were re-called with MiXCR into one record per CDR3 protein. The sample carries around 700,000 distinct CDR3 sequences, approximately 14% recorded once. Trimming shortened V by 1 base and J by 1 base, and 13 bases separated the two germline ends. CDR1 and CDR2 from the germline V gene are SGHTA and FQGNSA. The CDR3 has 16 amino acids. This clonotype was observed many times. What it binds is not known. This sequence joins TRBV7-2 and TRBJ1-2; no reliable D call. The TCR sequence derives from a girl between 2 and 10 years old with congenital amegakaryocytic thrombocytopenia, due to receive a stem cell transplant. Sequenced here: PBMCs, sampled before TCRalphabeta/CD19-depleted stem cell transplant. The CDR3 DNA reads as TGTGCCAGCAGCTTAGAGACGAGCAAGCTTAACTATGGCTACACCTTC. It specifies CASSLETSKLNYGYTF. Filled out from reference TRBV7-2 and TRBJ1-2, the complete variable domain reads GAGVSQSPSNKVTEKGKDVELRCDPISGHTALYWYRQSLGQGLEFLIYFQGNSAPDKSGLPSDRFSAERTGGSVSTLTIQRTQQEDSAVYLCASSLETSKLNYGYTFGSGTRLTVV.